This TCR beta chain is drawn from a study of identical twins (dated by TCRdb to the mid-2010s). General notes on the study: To test whether fetal clonotypes persist, the study used deep sequencing on TCR alpha and beta repertoires from monozygotic twins, unrelated adults of various ages, and cord blood. To rule out contamination, the twin experiments were replicated at different times with different library preparation protocols.

Libraries were constructed by 5' RACE. The instrument given in TCRdb is Illumina HiSeq 2000. A universal primer binding site was introduced by template switching, and a unique molecular identifier was present in the final cDNA, enabling accurate counting of TCR cDNA molecules. Specific primers in the conserved constant-segment region were used to synthesize first-strand cDNA for TCR alpha and beta chains. To control for contamination, every cDNA library was double barcoded, receiving both a SMART-Mk sample barcode and Illumina barcodes. TruSeq adapter sequences along with Illumina sample barcodes were introduced in two successive PCR steps. The Illumina HiSeq platform was used with custom primers to sequence TCR alpha and beta cDNA libraries. Concerning the study's data processing: Unique molecular identifiers were extracted from raw reads with MiGEC, and CDR3 positions were determined with MiXCR. For each individual, recombination models were inferred using an EM algorithm with the repgenHMM and IGoR tools. The analysis of shared clonotypes was done with the tcR package in R, with sharing normalized by the product of cloneset sizes. Out-of-frame nonproductive sequences were analyzed to study raw recombination free of thymic and clonal selection effects. TCRdb reanalyzed the raw reads on its own, using fastp at Q25 for trimming and MiXCR for clone calling, and kept in-frame beta chains. Every entry covers one CDR3 protein and lists the most common genes and DNA from its rows. For this entry, the V and J calls and clone size follow TCRdb and not the study's own pipeline. The sample yields 600,000 to 850,000 distinct CDR3 sequences; 15% to 20% were counted once. The ten largest clonotypes hold roughly 14% of the sample.

Overall study results and their limits: Excess twin sharing in beta out-of-frame sequences was weaker because fewer shared sequences lowered the signal-to-noise ratio. Conclusions relied on cross-sectional statistical analysis, since the same donors could not be followed over many years. Abundant cord blood beta clonotypes had fewer insertions, young adult naive repertoires showed a similar but weaker trend, and memory repertoires showed no such trend. Zero-insertion analyses could be partly confounded by invariant T cells such as MAIT and iNKT, though diverse VJ usage argued against such confounding for most clonotypes. Compared with coincidental sharing between unrelated individuals, out-of-frame TCR alpha sequences shared between twins had an excess of sequences with low generation probability. In monozygotic twins, out-of-frame TCR alpha sharing was systematically underestimated by recombination models, although the models agreed with sharing between unrelated individuals.

V is trimmed back by 2 bases and J by 4 bases, and the junction contains 3 bases that no gene match accounts for. Counted from cysteine to phenylalanine, this CDR3 has 13 amino acids. Just CDR3 DNA is preserved here, 39 bases in frame from base 1. Reading the germline V gene (reference sequence) gives CDR1 DFQATT and CDR2 SNEGSKA. About this clonotype: Its antigen has not been determined. There are no base qualities to consult, and no much larger clone falls within one base.

Only healthy Caucasian donors were included. Three pairs of female monozygotic twins, all aged roughly 18 to 29 years, were included in the twin cohort. RNA for TCR libraries was isolated from peripheral blood mononuclear cells. In addition, the sample was reused for a study of T cells expressing NK-cell markers. The second study's paper adds: In sorted CD3+CD56+NKG2C+, CD3+CD56+NKG2C- and CD3+CD56-NKG2C+ T-cell subsets from eight donors, TCR beta-chain repertoires were profiled. Among the eight sequenced donors, only one was HCMV-seronegative, while the other seven were HCMV-seropositive. To restrict sorting to alphabetaTCR-expressing T cells, an anti-gammadeltaTCR antibody was added in several experiments. In several donors, the dominant CD3+CD56+NKG2C+ clonotypes ranked among the top 10 CD8+ clonotypes, making up 1.0-7.0% of CD8+ T cells. Those dominant clonotypes were again the most abundant among CD3+CD56-NKG2C+ cells in a few donors, at roughly 28.3-60.1%. Whether the expanded NKG2C-expressing T cell clones were specific for HCMV antigens remained unclear. All eight donors whose samples were sequenced were randomly selected healthy volunteers, three of them men and five women. HCMV serostatus was determined by detecting HCMV-specific IgG in serum with a commercial ELISA kit. For roughly 6 donors, bulk peripheral blood T-cell repertoires were also sequenced from unsorted PBMC. MIGEC was used to demultiplex reads and group reads by UMI, and MiTCR was used to assemble and quantify clonotypes. To exclude erroneous sequences, any TCR cDNA sequence not supported by at least two reads was discarded. The tcR package was used for downstream repertoire analysis, and clonotypes were matched between fractions using CDR3 nucleotide sequence together with V segment. VDJmatch was used to annotate antigen specificity against VDJdb, with one amino acid substitution in CDR3 allowed.

The clonotype comes from a woman between 18 and 29 years old in good health. The sequenced sample consisted of PBMCs. The receptor chain draws on TRBV20-1 and TRBJ2-3; 7 bases in the middle match TRBD1. The CDR3 reads as follows: CSARKGGADTQYF. The DNA is as follows: TGCAGTGCTAGAAAAGGGGGCGCAGATACGCAGTATTTT.